These 14 T cell receptor beta chains share one sample of origin, sequenced in a study of T cells in Graves' hyperthyroidism and ophthalmopathy. RNA transcripts gave rise to amplified TCR beta CDR3 regions. The HTBI primer set was used in a first-round RT-PCR of the TCR CDR3. TCRdb analysed the multiplex PCR reads with MiXCR anew, one entry per CDR3 protein. The sample consists of approximately 710,000 distinct CDR3 sequences, 15% to 20% of them appearing once. Sequenced: blood. Every receptor here comes from a man in his fifties or sixties with Graves' hyperthyroidism.

The V call is TRBV29-1, the J call TRBJ1-2; 9 bases are shared with TRBD1. Germline V gene data show CDR1 as SQVTM and CDR2 as ANQGSEA. The junction had 13 bases not matched to a gene; V was cut back by 1 base and J by 4 bases. This CDR3 is built from 17 residues. The CDR3 loop reads CSVEGFSQGALSYGYTF. CDR3 nucleotide sequence: TGCAGCGTTGAAGGCTTCTCACAGGGGGCGCTATCCTATGGCTACACCTTC.

The chain carries TRBV4-1 and TRBJ2-5; tentatively, D is TRBD2 (7 bases). Germline V lookup: CDR1 MGHRA, CDR2 YSYEKL. The CDR3 spans 16 residues. Deletions cut 1 base from V and 2 bases from J, with 14 bases between. Here the CDR3 reads CASSQVEGRGQETQYF. The CDR3 DNA sequence: TGCGCCAGCAGCCAAGTGGAGGGGAGGGGGCAAGAGACCCAGTACTTC.

In the case of this clonotype: A read error is possible here, since a much larger clone lies one base away. V gene TRBV6-2 or TRBV6-3 combines with J gene TRBJ1-1; D might be TRBD1 (5 bases). Between the trimmed V and J ends, which lost 2 bases and 11 bases, there was a span of 18 bases. The germline V gene encodes CDR1 MNHEY and CDR2 SVGEGT. The CDR3 has 14 amino acids. In DNA form, the CDR3 reads TGTGCCAGCAGTTACGACGGTATGCTAGGGGTGGCTTTCTTT. Protein sequence: CASSYDGMLGVAFF.

This rearrangement joins TRBV29-1 to TRBJ2-7; D perhaps matches TRBD1 (5 bases). Germline V CDR1 and CDR2: SQVTM, ANQGSEA. Deletions cut 6 bases from V and 5 bases from J, with 11 bases between. There are 11 residues in the CDR3. CDR3 in amino acids: CSVTRAHEQYF. Here the CDR3 DNA reads TGCAGCGTAACCAGGGCTCACGAGCAGTACTTC.

The table lists this clonotype with many counts. The CDR3 is CASRSAGSAYEQYF. CDR3 bases: TGTGCCAGCAGATCAGCGGGGTCAGCCTACGAGCAGTACTTC. The chain combines TRBV6-2 or TRBV6-3 with TRBJ2-7; 7 nucleotides agree with TRBD2. V lost 6 bases and J lost 2; bases outside the gene matches: 7. Germline CDR1 reads MNHEY; CDR2 reads SVGEGT. The CDR3 is 14 residues long.

At least ten counts were recorded for this clonotype. The chain carries TRBV20-1 and TRBJ2-7; possibly TRBD1 or TRBD2 for D (5 bases each). CDR1 and CDR2 (germline): DFQATT, SNEGSKA (reference sequence). CDR3 length: 14 amino acids. V lost 6 bases and J 6 bases, leaving 21 bases between the germline ends. The CDR3 here is CSALSGGPRAEQYF. The CDR3 DNA reads as TGCAGTGCCCTCTCTGGGGGACCTCGGGCCGAGCAGTACTTC.

This clonotype has just a few counts. This sequence joins TRBV7-2 and TRBJ2-7; the match to TRBD2 covers 13 bases. Germline lookup yields CDR1 SGHTA and CDR2 FQGNSA. J was trimmed by 6 bases and V by 4 bases; bases with no gene match: 15. The CDR3 is 18 amino acids. The CDR3 loop reads CASSSLTSGRPLGAEQYF. The CDR3 DNA follows: TGTGCCAGCAGCTCCCTGACTAGCGGGAGGCCTCTAGGGGCCGAGCAGTACTTC.

Regarding this clonotype: Since no conserved phenylalanine or tryptophan closes the CDR3, a read error is the likely cause. This chain joins TRBV19 and TRBJ2-1, with D hard to call. The CDR3 spans 13 residues. Germline V CDR1 and CDR2: LNHDA, SQIVND (reference sequence). V dropped 0 bases and J dropped 5 bases, with 5 bases sitting between them. The CDR3 loop is CASSIDRNNEQFL. CDR3 nucleotides: TGTGCCAGTAGTATAGACAGAAACAATGAGCAGTTCCTC.

This clonotype was counted at least ten times. This rearrangement joins TRBV28 to TRBJ2-7; weak D call: TRBD1 (6 bases). In germline, CDR1 is MDHEN, CDR2 SYDVKM. The CDR3 runs to 14 residues. V was clipped by 5 bases and J by 1 base, with 12 bases between them. This chain's CDR3 is CASSPQGRSYEQYF. In nucleotides, the CDR3 is TGTGCCAGCAGTCCTCAGGGGAGATCCTACGAGCAGTACTTC. Using reference TRBV28 and TRBJ2-7 for the parts outside the CDR3, the full variable domain is DVKVTQSSRYLVKRTGEKVFLECVQDMDHENMFWYRQDPGLGLRLIYFSYDVKMKEKGDIPEGYSVSREKKERFSLILESASTNQTSMYLCASSPQGRSYEQYFGPGTRLTVT.

The chain joins TRBV19 to TRBJ1-2; D gene ambiguous. This CDR3 contains 14 residues. Germline-derived CDR1 and CDR2 are LNHDA and SQIVND (reference sequence). The germline V and J ends were trimmed by 5 bases and 6 bases, with 16 bases remaining between them. CDR3 nucleotide sequence: TGTGCCAGTAGTGAGGGAAAAGTAGGAAATGGCTACACCTTC. Amino acids: CASSEGKVGNGYTF. Together with reference TRBV19 and TRBJ1-2, the CDR3 gives the full variable domain: DGGITQSPKYLFRKEGQNVTLSCEQNLNHDAMYWYRQDPGQGLRLIYYSQIVNDFQKGDIAEGYSVSREKKESFPLTVTSAQKNPTAFYLCASSEGKVGNGYTFGSGTRLTVV.

On this clonotype: Possible read error: a much larger clone is one base away. The chain uses TRBV27 and TRBJ2-3; D ambiguous. The CDR3 totals 14 residues. The V end was cut by 5 bases, the J end by 2 bases, with 11 bases between. The germline V gene has CDR1 MNHEY and CDR2 SMNVEV (reference sequence). As DNA, the CDR3 is TGTGCCAGCAGTCCCGGGTCTTACACAGATACGCAGTATTTT. Residues: CASSPGSYTDTQYF.

This clonotype has ten or more counts. This chain connects TRBV20-1 to TRBJ2-7; D may be TRBD1 or TRBD2 (5 bases each). The germline CDR1 and CDR2 sequences are DFQATT and SNEGSKA (reference sequence). The CDR3 has 12 amino acids. Trimming stripped 2 bases from V and 5 bases from J, with 10 bases between. This chain's CDR3 is CSARLGPNEQYF. The DNA of the CDR3 is TGCAGTGCTAGACTGGGACCCAACGAGCAGTACTTC.

This clonotype was detected ten times or more. V is TRBV20-1 and J is TRBJ2-1, with TRBD1 identical over 8 bases. Trimming took 1 base from V and 3 from J; bases not matched to a gene: 5. The CDR3 sequence is 15 residues long. The germline CDR1 and CDR2 sequences are DFQATT and SNEGSKA (reference sequence). CDR3 region: CSARAQGAHYNEQFF. DNA for the CDR3: TGCAGTGCTAGAGCCCAGGGGGCACACTACAATGAGCAGTTCTTC.

The chain employs TRBV19 and TRBJ2-7; 7 positions match TRBD1. V shed 3 bases and J 3 bases; nucleotides not matched to a gene: 11. Germline V gene sequence: CDR1 LNHDA, CDR2 SQIVND (reference sequence). The CDR3 is 16 amino acids. The CDR3 sequence: CASSIWAGQVIYEQYF. In DNA form, the CDR3 reads TGTGCCAGTAGTATTTGGGCCGGACAGGTGATCTACGAGCAGTACTTC.